Listed below are T cell receptor beta chains from one sample, sequenced in a study of blood T cell repertoires in COVID-19. TCRdb's table, derived via immunoSEQ multiplex PCR, lists solely in-frame clones and lacks some. The sample contains over 250,000 clones, roughly nine tenths of which appear only once. Sequenced material: peripheral blood. The source is a woman aged 25-40 years with COVID-19, enrolled during active disease. The CDR3 runs from the conserved cysteine through the conserved F or W. Each record gives: V gene, J gene, D gene, clone size, CDR3 protein, CDR3 DNA. D genes are given only for firm matches. Rows give clone size only sometimes, using once, few, many, or a class for an expanded clone.

V: TRBV6-5
J: TRBJ1-2
D: NA
size: NA
CDR3: CASSLDRYGYTF
DNA: TGTGCCAGCAGTTTGGACAGATATGGCTACACCTTC

V: TRBV7-8
J: TRBJ2-7
D: TRBD2
size: once
CDR3: CASSQREGLRTGEQYF
DNA: TGTGCCAGCTCCCAGCGGGAGGGCCTAAGAACGGGCGAGCAGTACTTC

V: TRBV4-1
J: TRBJ2-1
D: TRBD2
size: NA
CDR3: CASSQDRAGAPWGMENEQFF
DNA: TGCGCCAGCAGCCAAGATCGCGCGGGAGCCCCTTGGGGGATGGAGAATGAGCAGTTCTTC

V: TRBV7-2
J: TRBJ1-2
D: NA
size: NA
CDR3: CASSLGGSATNYGYTF
DNA: TGTGCCAGCAGCTTAGGAGGATCAGCGACTAACTATGGCTACACCTTC

V: TRBV28
J: TRBJ1-2
D: NA
size: NA
CDR3: CANEDRTSGGYTF
DNA: TGTGCCAACGAGGATAGGACTAGCGGTGGCTACACCTTC

V: TRBV28
J: TRBJ2-1
D: NA
size: once
CDR3: CASSRRLGSYNEQFF
DNA: TGTGCCAGCAGTCGCAGACTTGGCTCCTACAATGAGCAGTTCTTC

V: TRBV9
J: TRBJ2-1
D: TRBD2
size: NA
CDR3: CASSVGGGLADEQFF
DNA: TGTGCCAGCAGCGTAGGAGGAGGACTAGCGGATGAGCAGTTCTTC

V: TRBV5-1
J: TRBJ2-1
D: TRBD1
size: NA
CDR3: CASSLGQGRHNEQFF
DNA: TGCGCCAGCAGCCTTGGACAGGGCCGTCACAATGAGCAGTTCTTC

V: TRBV28
J: TRBJ1-1
D: NA
size: NA
CDR3: CASIRGSYTEAFF
DNA: TGTGCCAGCATCCGGGGGAGTTACACTGAAGCTTTCTTT

V: TRBV6-6
J: TRBJ2-1
D: NA
size: NA
CDR3: CASNEGYEQFF
DNA: TGTGCCAGCAATGAGGGATATGAGCAGTTCTTC

V: TRBV3-1/TRBV3-2
J: TRBJ1-4
D: NA
size: NA
CDR3: CASSHAAAAGTNEKLFF
DNA: TGTGCCAGCAGCCACGCCGCCGCGGCGGGGACTAATGAAAAACTGTTTTTT

V: TRBV3-1/TRBV3-2
J: TRBJ2-3
D: TRBD1
size: NA
CDR3: CASSQVNRGLTDTQYF
DNA: TGTGCCAGCAGCCAGGTTAACAGGGGGCTCACAGATACGCAGTATTTT

V: TRBV9
J: TRBJ2-7
D: TRBD2
size: NA
CDR3: CASSVGIGREVPYEQYF
DNA: TGTGCCAGCAGCGTTGGCATCGGGCGGGAGGTTCCCTACGAGCAGTACTTC

V: TRBV5-4
J: TRBJ2-1
D: NA
size: NA
CDR3: CASSLGLLYNEQFF
DNA: TGTGCCAGCAGCCTGGGACTGCTGTACAATGAGCAGTTCTTC

V: TRBV10-3
J: TRBJ2-3
D: NA
size: NA
CDR3: CAISESGTGSTDTQYF
DNA: TGTGCCATCAGTGAGTCGGGCACAGGTAGCACAGATACGCAGTATTTT

V: TRBV3-1/TRBV3-2
J: TRBJ2-5
D: TRBD1
size: NA
CDR3: CASSNLLGQQETQYF
DNA: TGTGCCAGCAGCAACCTCCTGGGACAGCAAGAGACCCAGTACTTC

V: TRBV2
J: TRBJ2-3
D: NA
size: NA
CDR3: CASRWTQGTDTQYF
DNA: TGTGCCAGCAGGTGGACCCAGGGAACAGATACGCAGTATTTT

V: TRBV19
J: TRBJ1-2
D: NA
size: NA
CDR3: CASSIQQTGYTF
DNA: TGTGCCAGTAGTATCCAGCAGACAGGCTACACCTTC

V: TRBV7-2
J: TRBJ1-2
D: NA
size: NA
CDR3: CASSREGRITGNYGYTF
DNA: TGTGCCAGCAGCCGCGAGGGACGGATTACAGGGAACTATGGCTACACCTTC

V: TRBV2
J: TRBJ1-5
D: NA
size: NA
CDR3: CASSEYRDQPQHF
DNA: TGTGCCAGCAGTGAGTACAGGGATCAGCCCCAGCATTTT

V: TRBV5-1
J: TRBJ2-7
D: TRBD2
size: NA
CDR3: CASSTLAGELTYEQYF
DNA: TGCGCCAGCAGTACCCTCGCGGGGGAGCTAACCTACGAGCAGTACTTC

V: TRBV30
J: TRBJ1-2
D: TRBD1
size: NA
CDR3: CACPPPGTGDGYTF
DNA: TGTGCCTGCCCACCTCCGGGGACAGGGGACGGCTACACCTTC

V: TRBV7-2
J: TRBJ1-5
D: NA
size: NA
CDR3: CASSPSIDNQPQHF
DNA: TGTGCCAGCAGCCCCTCTATAGACAATCAGCCCCAGCATTTT

V: TRBV5-1
J: TRBJ2-1
D: NA
size: NA
CDR3: CASSLGEPGYNEQFF
DNA: TGCGCCAGCAGCTTGGGCGAGCCAGGCTACAATGAGCAGTTCTTC